Following are 25 T cell receptor beta chains from one sample sequenced in a study of CXCR3-negative and CXCR3-positive naive CD8 T cells. No antigens are known for them. Study-level results: Hydrophobicity was higher for TRB CDR3s found in CXCR3-positive naive cells than in CXCR3-negative naive cells.

It was by 5' RACE with UMI labels that the TRB cDNA libraries were prepared. With the 5' RACE reads reprocessed, TCRdb shows one record per CDR3 protein and no DNA. Its table lists under 85,000 distinct CDR3 sequences. The sequenced sample consisted of naive CXCR3+ CD8+ T cells from blood. The subset here: CD45RO-CCR7+CD27+CD95- naive CD8+ T cells expressing CXCR3 (TNR3+). The receptors here all came from a human donor in good health. Some clones in this sample may be carry-over from other donors' samples.

The rearrangement uses TRBV28 and TRBJ1-5. CDR1 is MDHEN, CDR2 SYDVKM, per germline. The CDR3 is 16 amino acids. The CDR3 here is CASSLRASTGPGPQHF.

The rearrangement joins TRBV27 to TRBJ2-1; TCRdb calls TRBD2, which cannot be checked without DNA. This CDR3 contains 14 residues. The germline CDR1 and CDR2 sequences are MNHEY and SMNVEV (reference sequence). CDR3: CASRLAGGMNEQFF.

The chain couples TRBV9 to TRBJ2-6; checking the TCRdb D call of TRBD1 is not possible without DNA. The germline V gene encodes CDR1 SGDLS and CDR2 YYNGEE. This CDR3 contains 16 residues. CDR3 sequence reads: CASSAGTGFGANVLTF.

This chain uses TRBV12-3 or TRBV12-4 with TRBJ2-5; TCRdb's D gene call, TRBD2, goes unchecked for lack of DNA. CDR3 length equals 13 residues. The CDR3 protein is CASSLGTQETQYF.

This chain links TRBV29-1 with TRBJ2-1; lacking DNA, the TRBD1 call made by TCRdb goes unchecked. The CDR3 is 13 residues long. In germline, CDR1 is SQVTM, CDR2 ANQGSEA. The chain's CDR3 is CSADRGPYNEQFF.

The chain carries TRBV29-1 and TRBJ2-2; absent DNA, TCRdb's TRBD1 call cannot be checked. Germline-derived CDR1 and CDR2 are SQVTM and ANQGSEA. CDR3 length: 17 residues. CDR3 in amino acids: CSTPGTGDLGNTGELFF.

The chain joins TRBV11-2 to TRBJ2-5; TCRdb picks TRBD1, but there is no DNA to check that call. Germline CDR1 SGHAT, CDR2 FQNNGV. CDR3 length: 17 residues. The CDR3: CASSLPESGHPWAAQYF.

The rearrangement links TRBV4-1 to TRBJ1-1. In germline, CDR1 is MGHRA, CDR2 YSYEKL. The CDR3 has 13 residues. This CDR3 reads CASSPRSSPEAFF.

V usage is TRBV27 and J usage is TRBJ2-7; the D gene TCRdb calls, TRBD1, cannot be checked with no DNA. Looked up from germline, CDR1 is MNHEY and CDR2 is SMNVEV (reference sequence). This CDR3 contains 12 residues. CDR3 sequence reads: CASFMAGGEQYF.

The chain is built from TRBV6-2 or TRBV6-3 and TRBJ2-5; TCRdb's D call of TRBD1 is untestable without DNA. The CDR3 is made up of 16 amino acids. From germline, CDR1 is MNHEY and CDR2 SVGEGT. The CDR3 loop is CASRVPGQGSRKTQYF.

The rearrangement uses TRBV7-2 and TRBJ2-7. CDR3 size: 11 residues. The germline V gene encodes CDR1 SGHTA and CDR2 FQGNSA. CDR3 in amino acids: CASSLGVEQYF.

This chain uses TRBV4-3 with TRBJ2-7; as DNA is missing, the TRBD1 call by TCRdb cannot be tested. Germline V gene data show CDR1 as LGHNA and CDR2 as YSLEER. The CDR3 has 15 residues. Here the CDR3 reads CASSLTWTGGHEQYF.

The chain combines TRBV29-1 with TRBJ2-7. In germline, CDR1 is SQVTM, CDR2 ANQGSEA. The CDR3 is made up of 16 amino acids. The CDR3 is CSVEEVGSQSSYEQYF.

The chain is built from TRBV27 and TRBJ2-5. The CDR3 has 13 residues. The germline gives CDR1 MNHEY, CDR2 SMNVEV (reference sequence). This chain's CDR3 is CASSMNPQETQYF.

The chain carries TRBV29-1 and TRBJ1-1. CDR3 length: 13 amino acids. Per the germline V gene, CDR1 is SQVTM and CDR2 is ANQGSEA. CDR3 loop: CSVEESWNTEAFF.

V is TRBV5-5 and J is TRBJ2-7. The CDR3 runs 11 residues. CDR1 and CDR2 from the germline V gene are SGHKS and YYEKEE (reference sequence). Here the CDR3 reads CASSNGDEQYF.

The chain is built from TRBV20-1 and TRBJ1-2; the D call of TRBD1 rests on TCRdb alone, since no DNA is present to check it. This CDR3 is 13 amino acids long. The germline V gene encodes CDR1 DFQATT and CDR2 SNEGSKA (reference sequence). The CDR3 loop reads CSARDRVGYGYTF.

This chain joins TRBV20-1 and TRBJ1-5; TCRdb calls TRBD1, which cannot be checked without DNA. The V gene's germline CDR1 is DFQATT and CDR2 SNEGSKA (reference sequence). The CDR3 spans 14 residues. The CDR3 loop reads CSAGDRGINQPQHF.

V is TRBV28 and J is TRBJ2-5; there is no DNA to check the TCRdb D call of TRBD1. Looked up from germline, CDR1 is MDHEN and CDR2 is SYDVKM. This CDR3 is built from 14 residues. The CDR3 protein is CASRQTGTQETQYF.

J is TRBJ2-4 and V is TRBV28. In germline, CDR1 is MDHEN, CDR2 SYDVKM. The CDR3 is 16 amino acids. The CDR3 loop is CASSLYQELAKNIQYF.

The chain joins TRBV28 to TRBJ2-5; TCRdb's D call of TRBD1 is untestable without DNA. The length of the CDR3 is 16 residues. Per germline, CDR1 MDHEN and CDR2 SYDVKM. CDR3 protein: CASSPDRDTGQETQYF.

The J gene is TRBJ2-7, the V gene TRBV21-1; there is no DNA to check the TCRdb D call of TRBD1. TRBV21-1 corresponds to a pseudogene. The CDR3 runs to 17 residues. The CDR3: CASSSRCQGAFPSEQYF.

J is TRBJ2-2 and V is TRBV2. The CDR3 extends over 15 amino acids. Germline assignment: CDR1 SNHLY and CDR2 FYNNEI. CDR3 sequence: CASLDLGSNTGELFF.

The V gene is TRBV6-2 or TRBV6-3, the J gene TRBJ2-7; TCRdb gives TRBD1 as the D gene, but with no DNA this cannot be confirmed. The CDR3 length is 18 residues. Germline V gives CDR1 MNHEY, CDR2 SVGEGT. This CDR3 reads CASSYDLAGAVGSYEQYF.

The rearrangement uses TRBV7-2 and TRBJ2-5; TCRdb gives TRBD1 as the D gene, but with no DNA this cannot be confirmed. Germline V CDR1 and CDR2: SGHTA, FQGNSA. The CDR3 loop spans 14 amino acids. Here the CDR3 reads CASSSYRGKETQYF.